These 11 T cell receptor beta chains share one sample of origin, sequenced in a study of T-cell reconstitution after alpha-beta-depleted transplantation in children. Preparation of the TCRbeta library was carried out with unique molecular identifiers. Using its own MiXCR run on the PCR reads, TCRdb lists one record per CDR3 protein. The sample records roughly 400,000 distinct CDR3 sequences, roughly 21% being singletons. This sample comprised PBMCs from the stem cell graft donor, obtained from the stem cell graft. Source of these receptors: a human donor who donated a stem cell graft to a child with acute myeloid leukemia.

This clonotype turned up a few times. The rearrangement joins TRBV7-2 to TRBJ2-7, with 11 positions matching TRBD2. This CDR3 region has 15 residues. Germline-derived CDR1 and CDR2 are SGHTA and FQGNSA. V dropped 7 bases and J dropped 4; count of bases not matched to a gene: 9. The CDR3 loop is CASTILAGGRYEQYF. The CDR3 DNA follows: TGTGCCAGCACCATTCTAGCGGGAGGACGGTACGAGCAGTACTTC.

Only a few counts were recorded for this clonotype. V usage is TRBV12-3 or TRBV12-4 and J usage is TRBJ2-5; 8 nucleotides line up with TRBD2. CDR3 length: 15 residues. V shed 3 bases and J 4 bases; nucleotides not matched to a gene: 7. The CDR3 nucleotides are TGTGCCAGCAGTTTGAGTGGGCTAGCGGGAGAGACCCAGTACTTC. As protein: CASSLSGLAGETQYF.

This clonotype showed up many times. V gene TRBV20-1 combines with J gene TRBJ2-7; a weak D match, TRBD2 (6 bases). CDR1 and CDR2 from the germline V gene are DFQATT and SNEGSKA (reference sequence). The CDR3 totals 14 residues. Trimming removed 7 bases at V and 5 bases at J, with 21 bases between. The CDR3 DNA is TGCAGTGTTACAGGAAGCGGGTACCTGGACGAGCAGTACTTC. Protein product: CSVTGSGYLDEQYF.

J is TRBJ2-2 and V is TRBV10-3; TRBD2 might be the D (6 bases). The germline V gene has CDR1 ENHRY and CDR2 SYGVKD. The CDR3 covers 13 residues. Trimming removed 11 bases from V and 1 base from J, with 11 bases in between. Here the CDR3 DNA reads TGTGCCGGCGGGGTTGAGAACACCGGGGAGCTGTTTTTT. Translating gives CAGGVENTGELFF.

The chain has TRBV7-2 and TRBJ1-6; no clear D. Deletions cut 1 base from V and 9 bases from J, with 7 bases between. The CDR3 runs to 13 residues. The V gene's germline CDR1 is SGHTA and CDR2 FQGNSA. The CDR3 loop reads CASSLVVPSPLHF. The CDR3 DNA reads TGTGCCAGCAGCTTAGTTGTCCCTTCACCCCTCCACTTT.

There are many counts of this clonotype. V and J are TRBV20-1 and TRBJ2-5; TRBD2 matches at 11 bases. The junction had 7 bases not matched to a gene; V was cut back by 5 bases and J by 2 bases. Germline assignment: CDR1 DFQATT and CDR2 SNEGSKA (reference sequence). This CDR3 has 15 residues. CDR3 in amino acids: CSAPDRTSGQETQYF. The CDR3 bases are TGCAGTGCTCCGGATAGGACTAGCGGGCAAGAGACCCAGTACTTC.

This chain links TRBV12-3 or TRBV12-4 with TRBJ1-5; D remains ambiguous. The V and J ends lost 4 bases and 3 bases respectively, with 13 bases between them. This CDR3 spans 15 amino acids. CDR3 region: CASSSGRTDNQPQHF. In DNA, the CDR3 is TGTGCCAGCAGTTCCGGGAGGACGGACAATCAGCCCCAGCATTTT.

This clonotype was recorded a few times. This chain connects TRBV9 to TRBJ2-1; 12 bases align to TRBD2. Looked up from germline, CDR1 is SGDLS and CDR2 is YYNGEE. This CDR3 contains 15 residues. V was clipped by 3 bases and J by 7 bases; unmatched bases: 5. CDR3 amino acids: CASSARLAGENEQFF. CDR3 nucleotides: TGTGCCAGCAGCGCCAGACTAGCGGGAGAGAATGAGCAGTTCTTC. Looking up the rest from reference TRBV9 and TRBJ2-1 gives the full variable domain: DSGVTQTPKHLITATGQRVTLRCSPRSGDLSVYWYQQSLDQGLQFLIQYYNGEERAKGNILERFSAQQFPDLHSELNLSSLELGDSALYFCASSARLAGENEQFFGPGTRLTVL.

The chain employs TRBV4-1 and TRBJ1-1; maybe TRBD1 (5 bases). Germline CDR1 is MGHRA and CDR2 is YSYEKL. V was shortened by 0 bases and J by 5 bases, with 13 bases between the two germline ends. The CDR3 is 15 residues long. The CDR3 DNA sequence: TGCGCCAGCAGCCAAGATCTGGGGGTTAGGACTGAAGCTTTCTTT. Encoded protein: CASSQDLGVRTEAFF.

This clonotype was detected a few times. The V call is TRBV30, the J call TRBJ2-5; the D is unclear. This CDR3 has 12 amino acids. V was pared by 2 bases and J by 4 bases, with 8 bases between. CDR1 GTSNPN and CDR2 SVGIG come from the germline V gene (reference sequence). DNA for the CDR3: TGTGCCTGGAGTAACGGAGCAGAGACCCAGTACTTC. This gives the protein CAWSNGAETQYF.

The V and J genes are TRBV30 and TRBJ2-4; possible D gene TRBD2, 5 bases. Germline V lookup: CDR1 GTSNPN, CDR2 SVGIG (reference sequence). The CDR3 totals 14 residues. V lost 2 bases and J lost 1, with 9 bases in between. The chain's CDR3 is CAWSNTRAKNIQYF. The CDR3 nucleotides read TGTGCCTGGAGTAATACTAGGGCCAAAAACATTCAGTACTTC.